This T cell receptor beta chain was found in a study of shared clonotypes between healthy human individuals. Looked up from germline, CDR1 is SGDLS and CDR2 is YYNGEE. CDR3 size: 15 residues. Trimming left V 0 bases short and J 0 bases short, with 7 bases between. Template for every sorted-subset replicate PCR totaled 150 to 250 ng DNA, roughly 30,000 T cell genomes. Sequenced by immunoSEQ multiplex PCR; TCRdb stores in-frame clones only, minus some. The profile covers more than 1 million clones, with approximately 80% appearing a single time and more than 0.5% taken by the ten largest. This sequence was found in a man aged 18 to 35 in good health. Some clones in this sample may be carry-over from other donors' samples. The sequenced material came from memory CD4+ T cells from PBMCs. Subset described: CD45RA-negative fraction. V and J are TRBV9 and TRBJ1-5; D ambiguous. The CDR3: CASSVGGFSNQPQHF. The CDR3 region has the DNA TGTGCCAGCAGCGTAGGAGGATTTAGCAATCAGCCCCAGCATTTT.